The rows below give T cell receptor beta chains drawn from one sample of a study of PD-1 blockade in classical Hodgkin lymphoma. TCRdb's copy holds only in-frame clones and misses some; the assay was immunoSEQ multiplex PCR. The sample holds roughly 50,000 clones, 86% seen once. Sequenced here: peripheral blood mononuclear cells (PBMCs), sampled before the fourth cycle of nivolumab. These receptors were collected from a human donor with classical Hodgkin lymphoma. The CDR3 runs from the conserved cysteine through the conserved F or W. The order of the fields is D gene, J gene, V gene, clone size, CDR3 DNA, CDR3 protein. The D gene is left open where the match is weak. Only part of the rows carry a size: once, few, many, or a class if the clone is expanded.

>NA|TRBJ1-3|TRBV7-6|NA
TGTGCCAGCAGCTTAGCGCAGGGCAGGGTAACCCTCGGAAACACCATATATTTT
CASSLAQGRVTLGNTIYF
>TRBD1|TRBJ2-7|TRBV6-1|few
TGTGCCAGCAGTACCGGGACAGAAGCCTACGAGCAGTACTTC
CASSTGTEAYEQYF
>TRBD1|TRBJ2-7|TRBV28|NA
TGTGCCAGCAGGGGACAGGCGTACGAGCAGTACTTC
CASRGQAYEQYF
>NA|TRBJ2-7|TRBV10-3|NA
TGTGCCATCAGAGAGGGGGGCAGTAGCACCTACGAGCAGTACTTC
CAIREGGSSTYEQYF
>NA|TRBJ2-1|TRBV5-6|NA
TGTGCCAGCAGCTTTAGGACACTAAGCTCCTACAATGAGCAGTTCTTC
CASSFRTLSSYNEQFF
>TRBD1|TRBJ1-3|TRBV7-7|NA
TGTGCTAGCAGCTTAGCAGACAGGGGAATGGAGGCTTCTGGAAACACCATATATTTT
CASSLADRGMEASGNTIYF
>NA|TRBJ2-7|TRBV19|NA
TGTGCCAGTAGTAAACGGAGCTCCTACGAGCAGTACTTC
CASSKRSSYEQYF
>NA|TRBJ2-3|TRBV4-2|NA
TGTGCCAGCAGCCAAGTTAAGGGCGTCACAGATACGCAGTATTTT
CASSQVKGVTDTQYF
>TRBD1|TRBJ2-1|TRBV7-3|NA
TGTGCCAGCAGCGTCTGGACAGGGAATGAGCAGTTCTTC
CASSVWTGNEQFF
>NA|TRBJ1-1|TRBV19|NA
TGTGCCAGTAGTACTCTAGGGCTGAACACTGAAGCTTTCTTT
CASSTLGLNTEAFF
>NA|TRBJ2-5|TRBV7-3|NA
TGTGCCAGCAGTCTAGGTGGGGGCTCGGAGACCCAGTACTTC
CASSLGGGSETQYF
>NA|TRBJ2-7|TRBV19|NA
TGTGCCAGTAGTGTGCAGGCGAGAGGAACCTACGAGCAGTACTTC
CASSVQARGTYEQYF
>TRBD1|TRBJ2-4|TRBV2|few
TGTGCCAGCAGCCAGTGGCCCGGACAGGGACAAAACATTCAGTACTTC
CASSQWPGQGQNIQYF
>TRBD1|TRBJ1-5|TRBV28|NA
TGTGCCAGCAGATCAGGGGGCGCGCGGAATCAGCCCCAGCATTTT
CASRSGGARNQPQHF
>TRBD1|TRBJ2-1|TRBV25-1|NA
TGTGCCAGCAGTGTACCGGGACAGGGCAATGAGCAGTTCTTC
CASSVPGQGNEQFF
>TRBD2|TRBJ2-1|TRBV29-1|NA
TGCAGCGTTGGTAGACTAGCGGGAGCCAATGAGCAGTTCTTC
CSVGRLAGANEQFF
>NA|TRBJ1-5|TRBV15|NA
TGTGCCACCAGCAGAGACGGAGATAGCAATCAGCCCCAGCATTTT
CATSRDGDSNQPQHF
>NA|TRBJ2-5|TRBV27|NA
TGTGCCAGCAAGACAGGTTTGGAGACCCAGTACTTC
CASKTGLETQYF
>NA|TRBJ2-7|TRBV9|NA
TGTGCCAGCAGCGTAGACAGGGATTACGAGCAGTACTTC
CASSVDRDYEQYF
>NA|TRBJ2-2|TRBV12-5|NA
TGTGCTAGTGGTTTGGTACTAGACAACACCGGGGAGCTGTTTTTT
CASGLVLDNTGELFF
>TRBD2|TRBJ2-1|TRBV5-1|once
TGCGCCAGCAGCGTCACACTGGCGGGGGAGGTTGAGCAGTTCTTC
CASSVTLAGEVEQFF
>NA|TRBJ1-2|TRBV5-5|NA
TGTGCCAGCAGCTGGGACACCCACTATGGCTACACCTTC
CASSWDTHYGYTF
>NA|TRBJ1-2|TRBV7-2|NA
TGTGCCAGCAGCCCTCGGCAGGACTACACCTTC
CASSPRQDYTF
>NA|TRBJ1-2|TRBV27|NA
TGTGCCAGCGGAGCGGACATCTATGGCTACACCTTC
CASGADIYGYTF
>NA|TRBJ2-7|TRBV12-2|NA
TGTGCAAGTCGCTTAGGGTGGGTCGAGCAGTACTTC
CASRLGWVEQYF
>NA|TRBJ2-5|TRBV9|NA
TGTGCCAGCAGCGTAGGGACAAAAGAGACCCAGTACTTC
CASSVGTKETQYF
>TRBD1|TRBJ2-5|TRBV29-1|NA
TGCAGCGGGGACAGGGGACACAGGGAGACCCAGTACTTC
CSGDRGHRETQYF
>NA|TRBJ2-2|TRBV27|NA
TGTGCCAGCAGTTTATATCCCACCGGGGAGCTGTTTTTT
CASSLYPTGELFF
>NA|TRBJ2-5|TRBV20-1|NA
TGCAGTGCTAGAGCGGGGGAGACCCAGTACTTC
CSARAGETQYF
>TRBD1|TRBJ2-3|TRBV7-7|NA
TGTGCCAGCAGCTTGGGGACAGGGGGCAAGGATACGCAGTATTTT
CASSLGTGGKDTQYF
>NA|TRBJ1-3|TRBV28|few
TGTGCCAGCACTGCGTCGGCCGGAAACACCATATATTTT
CASTASAGNTIYF
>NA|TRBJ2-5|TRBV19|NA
TGTGCCAGTAGTATCCGGGGCGAGACCCAGTACTTC
CASSIRGETQYF
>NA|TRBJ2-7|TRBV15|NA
TGTGCCACCAGCAGAGATCCGGAAGGATCCGAGCAGTACTTC
CATSRDPEGSEQYF
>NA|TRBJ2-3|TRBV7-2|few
TGTGCCAGCAGCTTACCCCAGGGTAAGACAGATACGCAGTATTTT
CASSLPQGKTDTQYF
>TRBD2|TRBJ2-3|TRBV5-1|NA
TGCGCCAGCAGCTTGGGGTTAGCGGGTGTCACAGATACGCAGTATTTT
CASSLGLAGVTDTQYF
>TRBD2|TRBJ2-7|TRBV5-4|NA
TGTGCCAGCAGCCAGAAAGCGGGGGTGAATTACGAGCAGTACTTC
CASSQKAGVNYEQYF
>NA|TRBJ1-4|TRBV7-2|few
TGTGCCAGCAGCTTAGCCTATAATGAAAAACTGTTTTTT
CASSLAYNEKLFF
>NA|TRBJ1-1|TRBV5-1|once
TGCGCCAGCAGCTTAGGTCCAGGGCTCACGGATGAAGCTTTCTTT
CASSLGPGLTDEAFF